The source of this T cell receptor (beta chain) is a study of cytomegalovirus exposure and HLA in healthy donors. There are 14 residues in the CDR3. The germline V gene has CDR1 MNHEY and CDR2 SMNVEV (reference sequence). Trimming removed 3 bases at V and 10 bases at J, with 13 bases between. The PCR was carried out with 60 Vbeta primers and 13 Jbeta primers. Repertoires were generated with immunoSEQ multiplex PCR, while TCRdb's copy carries only in-frame clones and drops some. The sample holds 180,000 or so clones; 75% to 90% are singletons and the top ten take almost 9.5%. V is TRBV27 and J is TRBJ1-6; D not certain. Sequenced material: PBMCs. The source of this sequence is a man younger than 30 in good health and CMV-seropositive. Written as DNA, the CDR3 is TGTGCCAGCAGTTTTTCGGGGATGGGGTCACCCCTCCACTTT. It codes for CASSFSGMGSPLHF.